Detailed here is one TCR beta chain. Its target is not known. The method was immunoSEQ multiplex PCR; TCRdb's version includes in-frame clones alone and lacks a portion of them. The sample consists of fewer than 250,000 clones, approximately 87% of them appearing once. The data belong to a study of cytomegalovirus exposure and HLA in healthy donors. The germline V and J ends were trimmed by 1 base and 2 bases, with 9 bases remaining between them. From germline, CDR1 is LGHNA and CDR2 YSLEER. The CDR3 totals 14 residues. Points from the study as a whole: Among TCR sequences, most were rare, though some public TCRs appeared in many donors. Cytomegalovirus association was assigned to some 160 TCR beta chains.

V usage is TRBV4-3 and J usage is TRBJ2-7; D perhaps matches TRBD1 (6 bases). The source material was PBMCs. The TCR was taken from a man aged 18 to 30 in good health and CMV-seronegative. DNA of the CDR3: TGCGCCAGCAGCCAAGCCAGGGGTCCCTACGAGCAGTACTTC. Protein product: CASSQARGPYEQYF.